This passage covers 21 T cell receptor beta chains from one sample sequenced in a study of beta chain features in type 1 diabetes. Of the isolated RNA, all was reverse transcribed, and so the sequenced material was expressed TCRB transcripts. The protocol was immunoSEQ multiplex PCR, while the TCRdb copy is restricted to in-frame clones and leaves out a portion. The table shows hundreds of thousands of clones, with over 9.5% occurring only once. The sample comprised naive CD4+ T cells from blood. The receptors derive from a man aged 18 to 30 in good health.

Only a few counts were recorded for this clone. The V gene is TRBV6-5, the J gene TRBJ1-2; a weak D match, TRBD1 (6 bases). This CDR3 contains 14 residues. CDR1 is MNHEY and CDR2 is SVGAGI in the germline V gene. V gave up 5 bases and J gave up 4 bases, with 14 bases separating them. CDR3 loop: CASSHRDTAYGYTF. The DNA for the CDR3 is TGTGCCAGCAGTCACCGGGACACCGCCTATGGCTACACCTTC.

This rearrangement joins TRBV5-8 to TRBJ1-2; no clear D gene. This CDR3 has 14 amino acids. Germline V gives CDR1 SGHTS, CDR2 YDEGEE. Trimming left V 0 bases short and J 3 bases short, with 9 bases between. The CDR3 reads CASSLDSSYYGYTF. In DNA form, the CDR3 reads TGTGCCAGCAGCTTGGACAGCAGCTACTATGGCTACACCTTC.

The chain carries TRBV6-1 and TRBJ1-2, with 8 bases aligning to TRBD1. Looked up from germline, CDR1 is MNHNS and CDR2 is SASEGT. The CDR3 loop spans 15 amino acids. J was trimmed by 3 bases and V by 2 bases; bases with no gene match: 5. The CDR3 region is CASSERTGRYYGYTF. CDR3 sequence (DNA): TGTGCCAGCAGTGAAAGGACAGGGCGTTACTATGGCTACACCTTC.

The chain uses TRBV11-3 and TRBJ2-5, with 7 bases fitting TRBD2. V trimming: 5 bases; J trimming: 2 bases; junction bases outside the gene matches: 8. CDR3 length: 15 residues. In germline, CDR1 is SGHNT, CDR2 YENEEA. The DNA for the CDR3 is TGTGCCAGCAGCCCAGCCCCGGGGGGACAAGAGACCCAGTACTTC. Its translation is CASSPAPGGQETQYF.

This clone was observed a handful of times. The CDR3 is CASSLGVAGGNEQFF. In DNA, the CDR3 is TGTGCCAGCAGCTTAGGAGTAGCGGGAGGGAATGAGCAGTTCTTC. This chain links TRBV7-2 with TRBJ2-1, with TRBD2 identical over 11 bases. The V gene end was trimmed by 1 base and the J gene end by 7 bases; junction bases not matched to a gene: 3. The CDR3 contains 15 residues. Per the germline V gene, CDR1 is SGHTA and CDR2 is FQGNSA.

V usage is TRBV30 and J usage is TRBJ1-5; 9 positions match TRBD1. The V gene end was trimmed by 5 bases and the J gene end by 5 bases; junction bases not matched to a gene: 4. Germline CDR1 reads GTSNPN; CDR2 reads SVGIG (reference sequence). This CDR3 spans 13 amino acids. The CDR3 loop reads CAWAGQGDQPQHF. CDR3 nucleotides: TGTGCCTGGGCGGGACAGGGTGATCAGCCCCAGCATTTT.

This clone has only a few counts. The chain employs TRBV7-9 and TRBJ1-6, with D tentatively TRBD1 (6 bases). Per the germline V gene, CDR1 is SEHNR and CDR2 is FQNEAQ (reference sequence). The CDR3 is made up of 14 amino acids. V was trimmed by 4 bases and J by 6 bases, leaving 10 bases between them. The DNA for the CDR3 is TGTGCCAGCAGCTCAACAGGGATTAATTCACCCCTCCACTTT. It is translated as CASSSTGINSPLHF.

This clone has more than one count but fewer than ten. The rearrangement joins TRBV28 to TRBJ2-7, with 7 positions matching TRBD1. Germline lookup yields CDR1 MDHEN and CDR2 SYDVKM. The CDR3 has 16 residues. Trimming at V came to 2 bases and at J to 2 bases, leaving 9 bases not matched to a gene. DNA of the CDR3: TGTGCCAGCAGTTTACCTACTAGACAGGGCACCTACGAGCAGTACTTC. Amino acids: CASSLPTRQGTYEQYF.

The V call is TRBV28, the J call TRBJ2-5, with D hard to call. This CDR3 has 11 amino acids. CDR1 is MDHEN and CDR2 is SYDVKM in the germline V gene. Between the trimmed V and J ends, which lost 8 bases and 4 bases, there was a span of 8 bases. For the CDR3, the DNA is TGTGCCAGCGAACAACGAGAGACCCAGTACTTC. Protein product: CASEQRETQYF.

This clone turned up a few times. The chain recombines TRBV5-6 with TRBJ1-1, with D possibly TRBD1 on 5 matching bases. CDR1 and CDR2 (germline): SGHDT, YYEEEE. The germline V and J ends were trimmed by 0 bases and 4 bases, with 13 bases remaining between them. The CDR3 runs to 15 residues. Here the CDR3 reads CASSLGGRGGTEAFF. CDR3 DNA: TGTGCCAGCAGCTTGGGGGGAAGGGGAGGCACTGAAGCTTTCTTT.

This chain's CDR3 is CSVSETGSGNTIYF. In nucleotides, the CDR3 is TGCAGCGTCTCGGAGACAGGCTCTGGAAACACCATATATTTT. The V gene is TRBV29-1, the J gene TRBJ1-3; D may be TRBD1 (6 bases). This CDR3 spans 14 amino acids. The ends were cut back, 6 bases at V and 0 bases at J, with 12 bases in the middle. CDR1 SQVTM and CDR2 ANQGSEA come from the germline V gene.

The CDR3 spells CATSLAVNEQFF. Here the CDR3 DNA reads TGTGCCACCTCTCTAGCGGTCAATGAGCAGTTCTTC. The chain links TRBV5-4 to TRBJ2-1; 7 bases agree with TRBD2. The CDR3 sequence is 12 residues long. Germline-derived CDR1 and CDR2 are SGHNT and YYREEE (reference sequence). J lost 6 bases, V lost 9 bases, and 6 bases had no gene match.

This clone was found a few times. Here the CDR3 reads CASTADHEGGQDEQYF. CDR3 nucleotide sequence: TGTGCCAGCACCGCTGATCATGAGGGAGGGCAGGACGAGCAGTACTTC. This chain joins TRBV9 and TRBJ2-7, with 7 bases aligning to TRBD2. Germline values: CDR1 SGDLS, CDR2 YYNGEE. Germline trimming cut 6 bases from V and 5 bases from J; bases unmatched to any gene: 17. The CDR3 totals 16 residues.

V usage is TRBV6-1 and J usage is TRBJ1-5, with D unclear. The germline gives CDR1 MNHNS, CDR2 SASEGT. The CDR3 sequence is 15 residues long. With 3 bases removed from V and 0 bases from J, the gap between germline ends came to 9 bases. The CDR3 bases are TGTGCCAGCAGTGACTGGACTGCTAGCAATCAGCCCCAGCATTTT. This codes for CASSDWTASNQPQHF.

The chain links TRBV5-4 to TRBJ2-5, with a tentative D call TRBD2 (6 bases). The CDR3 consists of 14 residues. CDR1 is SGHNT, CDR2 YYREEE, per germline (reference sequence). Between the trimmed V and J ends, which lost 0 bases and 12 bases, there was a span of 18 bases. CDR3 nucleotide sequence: TGTGCCAGCAGCTTGGGGGGGGACCCCCGGATCGAGTACTTC. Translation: CASSLGGDPRIEYF.

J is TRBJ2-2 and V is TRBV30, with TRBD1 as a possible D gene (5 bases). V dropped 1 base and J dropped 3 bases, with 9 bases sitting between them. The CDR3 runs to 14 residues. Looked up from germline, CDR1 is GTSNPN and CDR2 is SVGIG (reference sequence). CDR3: CAWSGRVDTGELFF. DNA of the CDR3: TGTGCCTGGAGTGGCAGGGTCGACACCGGGGAGCTGTTTTTT.

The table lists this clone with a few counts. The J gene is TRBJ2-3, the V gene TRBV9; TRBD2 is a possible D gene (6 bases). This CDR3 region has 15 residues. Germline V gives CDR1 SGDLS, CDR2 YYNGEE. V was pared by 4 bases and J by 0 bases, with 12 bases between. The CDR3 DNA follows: TGTGCCAGCAGCCCGGGACTCGTGAGCACAGATACGCAGTATTTT. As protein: CASSPGLVSTDTQYF.

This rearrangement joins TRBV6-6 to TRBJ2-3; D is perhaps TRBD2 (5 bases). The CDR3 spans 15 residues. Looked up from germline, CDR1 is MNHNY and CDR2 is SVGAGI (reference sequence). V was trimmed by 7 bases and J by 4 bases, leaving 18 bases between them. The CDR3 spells CASTPRVGRADTQYF. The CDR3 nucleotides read TGTGCCAGCACCCCGAGGGTGGGCCGTGCAGATACGCAGTATTTT.

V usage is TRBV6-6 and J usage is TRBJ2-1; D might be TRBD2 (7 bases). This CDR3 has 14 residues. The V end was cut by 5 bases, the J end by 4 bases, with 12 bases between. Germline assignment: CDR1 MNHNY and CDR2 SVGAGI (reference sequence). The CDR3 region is CASSRGGMYNEQFF. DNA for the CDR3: TGTGCCAGCAGTCGCGGGGGCATGTACAATGAGCAGTTCTTC.

CDR3 sequence reads: CASSLVGGGSLTETQYF. CDR3 in DNA: TGCGCCAGCAGCTTGGTTGGCGGGGGGTCTTTAACGGAGACCCAGTACTTC. V usage is TRBV5-1 and J usage is TRBJ2-5; TRBD2 aligns across 8 bases. From germline, CDR1 is SGHRS and CDR2 YFSETQ. This CDR3 has 17 amino acids. J lost 5 bases, V lost 0 bases, and 12 bases had no gene match.

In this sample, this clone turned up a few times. The CDR3 loop reads CARTGGGSYEQYF. In DNA, the CDR3 is TGTGCCCGCACCGGGGGGGGCTCCTACGAGCAGTACTTC. V is TRBV19 and J is TRBJ2-7, with 8 bases identical to TRBD2. V was pared by 11 bases and J by 0 bases, with 6 bases of the junction left unmatched. CDR1 is LNHDA and CDR2 is SQIVND in the germline V gene (reference sequence). The CDR3 is made up of 13 amino acids.